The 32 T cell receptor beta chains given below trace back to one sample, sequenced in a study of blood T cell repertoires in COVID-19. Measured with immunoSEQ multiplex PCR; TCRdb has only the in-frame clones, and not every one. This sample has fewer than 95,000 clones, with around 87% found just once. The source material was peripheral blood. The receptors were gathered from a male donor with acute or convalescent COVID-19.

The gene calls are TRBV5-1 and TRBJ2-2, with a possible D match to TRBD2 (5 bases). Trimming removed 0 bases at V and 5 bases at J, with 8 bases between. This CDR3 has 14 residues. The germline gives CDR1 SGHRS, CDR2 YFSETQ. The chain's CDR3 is CASSLGTHTGELFF. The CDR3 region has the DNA TGCGCCAGCAGCTTGGGGACTCATACCGGGGAGCTGTTTTTT.

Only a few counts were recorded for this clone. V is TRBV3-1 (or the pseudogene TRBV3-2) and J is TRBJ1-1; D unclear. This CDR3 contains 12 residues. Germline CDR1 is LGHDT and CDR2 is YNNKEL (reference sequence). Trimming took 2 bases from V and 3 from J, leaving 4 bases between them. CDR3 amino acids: CASSQQYTEAFF. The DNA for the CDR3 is TGTGCCAGCAGCCAACAGTACACTGAAGCTTTCTTT.

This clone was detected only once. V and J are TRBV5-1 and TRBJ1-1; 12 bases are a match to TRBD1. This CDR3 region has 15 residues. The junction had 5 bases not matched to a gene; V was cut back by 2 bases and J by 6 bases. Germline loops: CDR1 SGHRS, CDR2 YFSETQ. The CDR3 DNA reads TGCGCCAGCAGCTTATTCGGGACAGGGGGCTCTGAAGCTTTCTTT. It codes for CASSLFGTGGSEAFF.

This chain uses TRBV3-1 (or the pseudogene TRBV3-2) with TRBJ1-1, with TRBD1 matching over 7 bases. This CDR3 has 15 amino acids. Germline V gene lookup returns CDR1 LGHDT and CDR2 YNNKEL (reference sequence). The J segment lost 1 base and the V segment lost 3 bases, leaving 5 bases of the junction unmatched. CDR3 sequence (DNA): TGTGCCAGCAGCCAGGGACAGCTGAGGAACACTGAAGCTTTCTTT. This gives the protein CASSQGQLRNTEAFF.

The CDR3: CASSKGTSGGGTDTQYF. CDR3 nucleotide sequence: TGTGCCAGTAGTAAAGGGACTAGCGGGGGAGGCACAGATACGCAGTATTTT. The V gene is TRBV19, the J gene TRBJ2-3; 14 nucleotides align to TRBD2. With 4 bases clipped from V and 1 base from J, the junction kept 4 bases outside the gene matches. The CDR3 totals 17 residues. Germline CDR1 reads LNHDA; CDR2 reads SQIVND (reference sequence).

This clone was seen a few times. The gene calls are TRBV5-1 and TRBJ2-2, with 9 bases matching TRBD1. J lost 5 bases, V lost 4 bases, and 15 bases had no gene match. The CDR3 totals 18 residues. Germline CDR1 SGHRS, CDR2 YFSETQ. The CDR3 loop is CASSKMGQGGSFTGELFF. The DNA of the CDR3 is TGCGCCAGCAGCAAGATGGGACAGGGCGGGTCGTTTACCGGGGAGCTGTTTTTT.

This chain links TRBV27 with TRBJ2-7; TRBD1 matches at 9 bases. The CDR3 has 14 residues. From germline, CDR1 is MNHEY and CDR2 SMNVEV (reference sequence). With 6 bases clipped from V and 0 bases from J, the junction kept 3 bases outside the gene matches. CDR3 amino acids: CASRPDRGSYEQYF. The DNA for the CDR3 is TGTGCCAGCAGACCGGACAGGGGCTCCTACGAGCAGTACTTC.

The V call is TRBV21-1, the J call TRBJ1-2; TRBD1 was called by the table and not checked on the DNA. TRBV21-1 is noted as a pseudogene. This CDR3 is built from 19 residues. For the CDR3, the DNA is TGTGCCAGCAGCAAAGCCGCCCCAATCCTCAGGGGCTTTGGTAATGGCTACACCTTC. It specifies CASSKAAPILRGFGNGYTF.

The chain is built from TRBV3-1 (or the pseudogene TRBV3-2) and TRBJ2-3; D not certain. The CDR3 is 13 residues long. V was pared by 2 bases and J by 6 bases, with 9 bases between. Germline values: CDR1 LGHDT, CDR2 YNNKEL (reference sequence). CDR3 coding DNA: TGTGCCAGCAGCCAATCCACCCGGGATACGCAGTATTTT. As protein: CASSQSTRDTQYF.

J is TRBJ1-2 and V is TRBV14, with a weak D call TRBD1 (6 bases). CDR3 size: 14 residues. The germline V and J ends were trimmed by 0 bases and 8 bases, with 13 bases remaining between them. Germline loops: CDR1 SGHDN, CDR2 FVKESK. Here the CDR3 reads CASSQDTGIGGYTF. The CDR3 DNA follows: TGTGCCAGCAGCCAAGATACAGGGATAGGAGGCTACACCTTC.

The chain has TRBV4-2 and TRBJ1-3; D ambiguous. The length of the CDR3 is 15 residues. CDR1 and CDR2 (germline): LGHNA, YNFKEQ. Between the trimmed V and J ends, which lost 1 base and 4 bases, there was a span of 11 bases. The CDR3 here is CASSQAPGFGNTIYF. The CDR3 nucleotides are TGTGCCAGCAGCCAAGCCCCGGGGTTCGGAAACACCATATATTTT.

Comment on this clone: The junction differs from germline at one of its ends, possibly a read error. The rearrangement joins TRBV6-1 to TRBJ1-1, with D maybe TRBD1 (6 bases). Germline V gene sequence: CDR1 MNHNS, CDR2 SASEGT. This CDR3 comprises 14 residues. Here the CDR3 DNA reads TGTGCCAGCAGAGAAGGACAGTTGAACACTGAAGCTTTCTTT. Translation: CASREGQLNTEAFF.

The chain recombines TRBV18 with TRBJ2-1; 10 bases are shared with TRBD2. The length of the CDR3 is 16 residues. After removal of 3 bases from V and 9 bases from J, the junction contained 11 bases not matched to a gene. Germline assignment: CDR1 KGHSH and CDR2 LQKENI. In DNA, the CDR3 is TGTGCCAGCTCACCCCGCTTGCCTAGCGGGGGTGGTGAGCAGTTCTTC. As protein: CASSPRLPSGGGEQFF.

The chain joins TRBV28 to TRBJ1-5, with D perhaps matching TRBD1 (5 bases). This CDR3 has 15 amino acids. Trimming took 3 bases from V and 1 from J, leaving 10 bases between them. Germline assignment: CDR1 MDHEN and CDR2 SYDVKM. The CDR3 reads CASSFPGLSNQPQHF. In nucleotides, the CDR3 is TGTGCCAGCAGTTTCCCGGGACTGAGCAATCAGCCCCAGCATTTT.

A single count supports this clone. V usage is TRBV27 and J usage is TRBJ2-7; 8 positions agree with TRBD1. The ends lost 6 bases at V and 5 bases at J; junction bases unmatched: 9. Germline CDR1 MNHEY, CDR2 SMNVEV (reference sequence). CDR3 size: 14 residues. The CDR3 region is CASRMDRALHEQYF. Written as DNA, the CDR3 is TGTGCCAGCAGGATGGACAGGGCTTTGCACGAGCAGTACTTC.

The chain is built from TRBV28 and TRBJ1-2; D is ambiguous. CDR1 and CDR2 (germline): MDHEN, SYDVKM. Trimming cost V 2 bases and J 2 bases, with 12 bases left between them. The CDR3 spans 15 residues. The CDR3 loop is CASSLSPSENYGYTF. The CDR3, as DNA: TGTGCCAGCAGTTTAAGTCCATCAGAAAACTATGGCTACACCTTC.

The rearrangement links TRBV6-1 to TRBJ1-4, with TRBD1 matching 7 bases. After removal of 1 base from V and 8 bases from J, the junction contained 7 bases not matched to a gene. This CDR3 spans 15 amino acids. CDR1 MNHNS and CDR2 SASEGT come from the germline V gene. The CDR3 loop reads CASSEVQGVGEKLFF. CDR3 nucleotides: TGTGCCAGCAGTGAAGTGCAGGGGGTCGGGGAAAAACTGTTTTTT.

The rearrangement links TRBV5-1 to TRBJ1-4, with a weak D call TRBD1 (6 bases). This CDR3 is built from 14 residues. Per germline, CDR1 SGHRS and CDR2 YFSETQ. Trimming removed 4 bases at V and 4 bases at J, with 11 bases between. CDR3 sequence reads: CASSPTGDNEKLFF. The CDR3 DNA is TGCGCCAGCAGCCCGACAGGAGATAATGAAAAACTGTTTTTT.

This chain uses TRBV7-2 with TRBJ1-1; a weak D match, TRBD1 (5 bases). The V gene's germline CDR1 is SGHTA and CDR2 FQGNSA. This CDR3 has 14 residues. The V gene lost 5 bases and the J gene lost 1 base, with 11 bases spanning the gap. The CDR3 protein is CASSHAGENTEAFF. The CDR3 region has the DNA TGTGCCAGCAGCCACGCGGGGGAGAACACTGAAGCTTTCTTT.

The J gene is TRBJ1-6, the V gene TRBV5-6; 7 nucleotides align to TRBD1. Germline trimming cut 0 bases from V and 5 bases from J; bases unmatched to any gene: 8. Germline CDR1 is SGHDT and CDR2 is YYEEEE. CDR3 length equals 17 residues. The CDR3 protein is CASSLAVQGRDNSPLHF. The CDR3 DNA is TGTGCCAGCAGCTTGGCCGTACAGGGGCGCGATAATTCACCCCTCCACTTT.

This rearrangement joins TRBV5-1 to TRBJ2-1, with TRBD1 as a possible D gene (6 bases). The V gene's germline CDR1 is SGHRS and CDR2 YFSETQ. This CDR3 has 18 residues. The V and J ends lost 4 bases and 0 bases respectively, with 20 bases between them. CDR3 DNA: TGCGCCAGCAGCAAAGGGGGTGTAGGTCCAAGCTCCTACAATGAGCAGTTCTTC. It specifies CASSKGGVGPSSYNEQFF.

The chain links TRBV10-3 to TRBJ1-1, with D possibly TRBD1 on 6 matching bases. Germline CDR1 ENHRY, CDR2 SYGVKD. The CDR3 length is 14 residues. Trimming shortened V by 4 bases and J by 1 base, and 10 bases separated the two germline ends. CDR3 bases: TGTGCCATCAGTGTACAGGGAGAGAACACTGAAGCTTTCTTT. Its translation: CAISVQGENTEAFF.

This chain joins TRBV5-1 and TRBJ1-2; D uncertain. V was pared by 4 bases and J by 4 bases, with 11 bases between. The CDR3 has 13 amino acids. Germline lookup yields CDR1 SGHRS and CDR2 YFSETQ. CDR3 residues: CASSPGEGYGYTF. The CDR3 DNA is TGCGCCAGCAGCCCCGGGGAGGGCTATGGCTACACCTTC.

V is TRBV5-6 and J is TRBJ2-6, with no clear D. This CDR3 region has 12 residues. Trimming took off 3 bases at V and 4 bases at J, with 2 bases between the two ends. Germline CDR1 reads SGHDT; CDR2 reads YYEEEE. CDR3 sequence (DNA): TGTGCCAGCAGCTCAGGGGCCAACGTCCTGACTTTC. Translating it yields CASSSGANVLTF. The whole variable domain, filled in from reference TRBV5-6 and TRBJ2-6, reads DAGVTQSPTHLIKTRGQQVTLRCSPKSGHDTVSWYQQALGQGPQFIFQYYEEEERQRGNFPDRFSGHQFPNYSSELNVNALLLGDSALYLCASSSGANVLTFGAGSRLTVL.

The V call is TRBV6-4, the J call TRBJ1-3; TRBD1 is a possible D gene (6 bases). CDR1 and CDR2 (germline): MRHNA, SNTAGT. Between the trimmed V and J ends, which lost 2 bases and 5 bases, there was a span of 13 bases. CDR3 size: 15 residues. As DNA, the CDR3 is TGTGCCAGCAGTGACACTCCCGGGGGGCGAAACACCATATATTTT. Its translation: CASSDTPGGRNTIYF.

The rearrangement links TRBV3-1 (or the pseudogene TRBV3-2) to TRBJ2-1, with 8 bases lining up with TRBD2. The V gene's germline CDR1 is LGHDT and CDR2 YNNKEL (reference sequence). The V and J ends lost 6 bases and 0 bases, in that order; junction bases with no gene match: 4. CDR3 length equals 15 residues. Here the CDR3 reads CASRTRGASYNEQFF. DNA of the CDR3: TGTGCCAGCAGAACGCGGGGGGCCTCCTACAATGAGCAGTTCTTC.

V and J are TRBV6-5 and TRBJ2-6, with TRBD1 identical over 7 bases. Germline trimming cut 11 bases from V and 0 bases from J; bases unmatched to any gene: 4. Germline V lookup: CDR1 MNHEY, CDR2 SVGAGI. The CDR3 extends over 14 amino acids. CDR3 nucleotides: TGTGCCTTAGGGACAGCCTCTGGGGCCAACGTCCTGACTTTC. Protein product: CALGTASGANVLTF.

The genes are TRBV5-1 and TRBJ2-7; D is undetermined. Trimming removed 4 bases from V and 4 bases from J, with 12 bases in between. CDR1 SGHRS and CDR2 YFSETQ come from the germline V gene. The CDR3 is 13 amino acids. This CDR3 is CASSPHAAYEQYF. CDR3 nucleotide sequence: TGCGCCAGCAGCCCCCACGCTGCGTACGAGCAGTACTTC.

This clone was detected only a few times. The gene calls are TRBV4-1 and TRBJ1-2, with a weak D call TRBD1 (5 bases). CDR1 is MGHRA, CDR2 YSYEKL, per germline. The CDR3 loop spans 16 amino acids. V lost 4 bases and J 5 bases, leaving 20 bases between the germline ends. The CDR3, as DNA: TGCGCCAGCAGCCCCTCCGCGGAGGGGCAGGTGTATGGCTACACCTTC. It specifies CASSPSAEGQVYGYTF.

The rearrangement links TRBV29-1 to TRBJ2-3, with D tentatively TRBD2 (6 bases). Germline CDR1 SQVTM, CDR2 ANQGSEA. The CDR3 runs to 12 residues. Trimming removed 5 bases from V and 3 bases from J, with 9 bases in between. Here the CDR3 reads CSVLGGTDTQYF. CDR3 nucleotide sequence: TGCAGCGTTCTCGGGGGAACAGATACGCAGTATTTT.

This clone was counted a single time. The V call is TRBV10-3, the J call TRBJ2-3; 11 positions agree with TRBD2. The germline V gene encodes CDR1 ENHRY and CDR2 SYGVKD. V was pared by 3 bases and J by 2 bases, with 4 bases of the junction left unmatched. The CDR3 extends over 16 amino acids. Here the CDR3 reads CAISDRTSGYTDTQYF. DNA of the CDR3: TGTGCCATCAGTGACCGGACTAGCGGGTACACAGATACGCAGTATTTT.

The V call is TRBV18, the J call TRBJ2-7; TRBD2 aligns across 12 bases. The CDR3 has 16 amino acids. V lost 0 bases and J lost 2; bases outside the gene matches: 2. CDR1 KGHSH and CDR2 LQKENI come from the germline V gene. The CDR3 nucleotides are TGTGCCAGCTCACCACCGACTAGCGGGGGTACCTACGAGCAGTACTTC. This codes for CASSPPTSGGTYEQYF.